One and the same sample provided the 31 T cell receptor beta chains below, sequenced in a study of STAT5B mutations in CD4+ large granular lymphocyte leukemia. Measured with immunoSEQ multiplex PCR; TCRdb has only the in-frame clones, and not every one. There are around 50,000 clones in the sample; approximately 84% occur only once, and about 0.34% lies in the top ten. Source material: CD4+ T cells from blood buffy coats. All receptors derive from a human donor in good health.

The CDR3 spells CASSLVVAGPSYEQYF. The CDR3 bases are TGCGCCAGCAGCTTGGTTGTAGCGGGGCCTTCCTACGAGCAGTACTTC. The chain couples TRBV5-1 to TRBJ2-7, with 8 positions matching TRBD2. The trim removed 0 bases at V and 1 base at J, leaving 6 bases unmatched. Germline V CDR1 and CDR2: SGHRS, YFSETQ. The CDR3 spans 16 residues.

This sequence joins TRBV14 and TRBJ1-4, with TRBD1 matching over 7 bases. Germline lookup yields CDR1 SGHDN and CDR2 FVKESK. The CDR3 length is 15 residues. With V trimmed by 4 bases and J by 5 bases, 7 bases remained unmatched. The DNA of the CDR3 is TGTGCCAGCAGCCGGGGACAGCAGCGAAATGAAAAACTGTTTTTT. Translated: CASSRGQQRNEKLFF.

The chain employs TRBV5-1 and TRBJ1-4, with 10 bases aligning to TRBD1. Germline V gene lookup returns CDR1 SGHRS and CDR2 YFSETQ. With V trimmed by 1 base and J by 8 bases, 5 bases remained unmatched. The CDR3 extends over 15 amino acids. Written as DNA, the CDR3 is TGCGCCAGCAGCTTGCAGGGGACAGGGGTGGAAAAACTGTTTTTT. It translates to CASSLQGTGVEKLFF.

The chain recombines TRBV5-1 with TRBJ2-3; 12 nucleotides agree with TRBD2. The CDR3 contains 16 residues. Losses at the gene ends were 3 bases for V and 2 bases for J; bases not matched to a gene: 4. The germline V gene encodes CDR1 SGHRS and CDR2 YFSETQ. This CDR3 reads CASSSSSGRATDTQYF. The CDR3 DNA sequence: TGCGCCAGCAGCTCATCTAGCGGGAGGGCCACAGATACGCAGTATTTT.

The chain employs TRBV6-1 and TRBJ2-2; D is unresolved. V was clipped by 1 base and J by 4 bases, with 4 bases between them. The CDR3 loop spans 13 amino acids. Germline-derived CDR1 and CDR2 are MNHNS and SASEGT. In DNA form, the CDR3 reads TGTGCCAGCAGTGAAGTCGGCACCGGGGAGCTGTTTTTT. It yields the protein CASSEVGTGELFF.

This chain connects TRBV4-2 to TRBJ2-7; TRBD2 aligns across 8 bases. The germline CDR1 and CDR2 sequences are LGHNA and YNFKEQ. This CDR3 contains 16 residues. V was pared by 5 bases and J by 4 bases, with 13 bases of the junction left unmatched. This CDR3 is CASSLVWRGEPYEQYF. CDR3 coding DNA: TGTGCCAGCAGCTTGGTTTGGCGGGGGGAACCTTACGAGCAGTACTTC.

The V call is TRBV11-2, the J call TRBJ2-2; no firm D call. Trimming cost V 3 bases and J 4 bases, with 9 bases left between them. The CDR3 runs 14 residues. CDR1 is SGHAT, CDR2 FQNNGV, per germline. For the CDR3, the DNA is TGTGCCAGCAGCTTTGAAAGGACCACCGGGGAGCTGTTTTTT. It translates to CASSFERTTGELFF.

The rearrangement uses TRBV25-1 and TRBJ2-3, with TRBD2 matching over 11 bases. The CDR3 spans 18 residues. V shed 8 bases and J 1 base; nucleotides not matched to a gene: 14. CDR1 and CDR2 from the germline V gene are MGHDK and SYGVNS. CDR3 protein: CASALPLSGRAGTDTQYF. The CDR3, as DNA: TGTGCCAGCGCCCTTCCCCTTAGCGGGAGGGCCGGCACAGATACGCAGTATTTT.

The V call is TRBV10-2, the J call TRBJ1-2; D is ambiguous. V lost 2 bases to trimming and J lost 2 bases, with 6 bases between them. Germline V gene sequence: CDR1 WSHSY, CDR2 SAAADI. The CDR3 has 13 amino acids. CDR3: CASSETGNYGYTF. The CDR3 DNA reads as TGCGCCAGCAGTGAGACGGGGAACTATGGCTACACCTTC.

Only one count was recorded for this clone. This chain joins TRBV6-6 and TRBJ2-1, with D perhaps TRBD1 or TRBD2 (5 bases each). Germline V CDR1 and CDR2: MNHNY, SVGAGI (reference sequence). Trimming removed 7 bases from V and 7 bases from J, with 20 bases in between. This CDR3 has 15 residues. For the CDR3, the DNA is TGTGCCAGCACGGCTCGGGGCTGGTTATTAAATGAGCAGTTCTTC. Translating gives CASTARGWLLNEQFF.

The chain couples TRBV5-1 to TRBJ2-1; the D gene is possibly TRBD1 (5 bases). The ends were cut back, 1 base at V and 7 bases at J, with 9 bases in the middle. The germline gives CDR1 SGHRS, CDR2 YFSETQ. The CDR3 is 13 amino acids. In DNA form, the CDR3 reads TGCGCCAGCAGCTTGCTAGGGGCAAATGAGCAGTTCTTC. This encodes CASSLLGANEQFF.

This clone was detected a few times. CDR3 in amino acids: CASRLSLSGNTIYF. Here the CDR3 DNA reads TGTGCCAGCAGACTTAGCCTCTCTGGAAACACCATATATTTT. The rearrangement links TRBV2 to TRBJ1-3; D gene ambiguous. Looked up from germline, CDR1 is SNHLY and CDR2 is FYNNEI. This CDR3 has 14 amino acids. V shed 6 bases and J shed 0 bases, with 9 bases lying between them. The full variable domain, rest sourced from reference TRBV2 and TRBJ1-3, is EPEVTQTPSHQVTQMGQEVILRCVPISNHLYFYWYRQILGQKVEFLVSFYNNEISEKSEIFDDQFSVERPDGSNFTLKIRSTKLEDSAMYFCASRLSLSGNTIYFGEGSWLTVV.

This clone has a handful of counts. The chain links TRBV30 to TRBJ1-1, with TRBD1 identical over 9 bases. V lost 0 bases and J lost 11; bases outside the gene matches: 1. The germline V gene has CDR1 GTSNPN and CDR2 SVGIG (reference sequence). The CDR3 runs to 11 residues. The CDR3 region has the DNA TGTGCCTGGAGTGTGGGGACAGGGGCTTTCTTT. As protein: CAWSVGTGAFF.

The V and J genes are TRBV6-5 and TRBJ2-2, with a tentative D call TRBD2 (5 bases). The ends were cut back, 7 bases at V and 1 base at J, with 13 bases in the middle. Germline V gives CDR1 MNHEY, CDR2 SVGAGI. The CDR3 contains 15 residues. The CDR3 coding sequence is TGTGCCAGCAAACTCTGGGCGGGGAACACCGGGGAGCTGTTTTTT. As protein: CASKLWAGNTGELFF.

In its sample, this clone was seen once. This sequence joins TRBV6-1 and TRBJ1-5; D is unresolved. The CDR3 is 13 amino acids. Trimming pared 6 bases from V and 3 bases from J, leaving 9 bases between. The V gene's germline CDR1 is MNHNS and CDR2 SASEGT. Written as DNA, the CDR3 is TGTGCCAGCAGATTACGGGACAATCAGCCCCAGCATTTT. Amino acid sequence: CASRLRDNQPQHF.

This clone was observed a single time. The CDR3 is CASSYELSGGYTF. The CDR3, as DNA: TGTGCCAGCAGTTATGAATTATCGGGAGGCTACACCTTC. The chain employs TRBV6-6 and TRBJ1-2; D uncertain. Trimming took 3 bases from V and 8 from J, leaving 13 bases between them. CDR1 and CDR2 (germline): MNHNY, SVGAGI (reference sequence). CDR3 length: 13 amino acids.

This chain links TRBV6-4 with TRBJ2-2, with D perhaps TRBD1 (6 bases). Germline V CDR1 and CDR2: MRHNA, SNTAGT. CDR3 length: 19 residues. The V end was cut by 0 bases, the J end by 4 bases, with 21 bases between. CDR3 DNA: TGTGCCAGCAGTGACTCCCACCTAGGGCTGGGGGCTCCCACCGGGGAGCTGTTTTTT. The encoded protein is CASSDSHLGLGAPTGELFF.

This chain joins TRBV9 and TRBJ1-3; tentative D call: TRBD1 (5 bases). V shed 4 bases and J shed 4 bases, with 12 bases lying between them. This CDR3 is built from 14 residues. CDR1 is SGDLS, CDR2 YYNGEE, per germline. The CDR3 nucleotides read TGTGCCAGCAGCCTCAGGGAAGTCGGAAACACCATATATTTT. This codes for CASSLREVGNTIYF.

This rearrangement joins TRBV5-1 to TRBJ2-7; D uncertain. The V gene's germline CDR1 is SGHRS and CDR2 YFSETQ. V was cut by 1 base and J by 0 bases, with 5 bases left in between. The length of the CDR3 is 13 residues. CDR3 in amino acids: CASSLTSSYEQYF. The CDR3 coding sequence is TGCGCCAGCAGCTTGACAAGCTCCTACGAGCAGTACTTC.

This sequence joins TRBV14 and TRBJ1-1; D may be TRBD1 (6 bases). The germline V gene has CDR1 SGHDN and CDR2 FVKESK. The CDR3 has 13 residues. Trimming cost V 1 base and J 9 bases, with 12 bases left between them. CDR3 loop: CASSQAGTKKAFF. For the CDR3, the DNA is TGTGCCAGCAGCCAAGCAGGGACAAAGAAAGCTTTCTTT.

The CDR3 DNA reads as TGTGCCATCAGTGAAAGGTTGGAGACCCAGTACTTC. Translation gives CAISERLETQYF. The gene calls are TRBV10-3 and TRBJ2-5; D remains ambiguous. The length of the CDR3 is 12 residues. Germline V lookup: CDR1 ENHRY, CDR2 SYGVKD. V was trimmed by 3 bases and J by 5 bases, leaving 7 bases between them.

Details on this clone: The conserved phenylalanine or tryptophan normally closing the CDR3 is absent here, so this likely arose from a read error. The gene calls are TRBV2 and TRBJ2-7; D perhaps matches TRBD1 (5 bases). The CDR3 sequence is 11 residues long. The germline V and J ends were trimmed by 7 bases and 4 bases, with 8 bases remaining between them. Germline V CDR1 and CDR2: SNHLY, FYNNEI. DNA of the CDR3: TGTGCCAGCAAACAGGAATACGAGCAGTACCTC. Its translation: CASKQEYEQYL.

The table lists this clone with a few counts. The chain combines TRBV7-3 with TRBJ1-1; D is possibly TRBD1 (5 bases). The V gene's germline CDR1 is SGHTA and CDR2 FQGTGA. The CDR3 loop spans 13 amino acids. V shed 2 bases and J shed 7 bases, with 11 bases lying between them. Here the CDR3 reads CASSLDSSLEAFF. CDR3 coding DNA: TGTGCCAGCAGCTTAGACAGTTCCCTTGAAGCTTTCTTT.

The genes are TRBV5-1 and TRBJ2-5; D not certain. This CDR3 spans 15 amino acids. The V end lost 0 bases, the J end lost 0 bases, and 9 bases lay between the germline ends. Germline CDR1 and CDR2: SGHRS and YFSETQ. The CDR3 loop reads CASSLDSPYQETQYF. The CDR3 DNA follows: TGCGCCAGCAGCTTGGACAGCCCGTACCAAGAGACCCAGTACTTC.

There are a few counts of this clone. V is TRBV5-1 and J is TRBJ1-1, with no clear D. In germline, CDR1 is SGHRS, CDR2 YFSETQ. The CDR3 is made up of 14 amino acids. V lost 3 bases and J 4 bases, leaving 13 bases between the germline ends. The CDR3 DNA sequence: TGCGCCAGCAGCTCCTCAATCGATGGCACTGAAGCTTTCTTT. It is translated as CASSSSIDGTEAFF. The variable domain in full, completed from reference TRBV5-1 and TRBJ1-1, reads KAGVTQTPRYLIKTRGQQVTLSCSPISGHRSVSWYQQTPGQGLQFLFEYFSETQRNKGNFPGRFSGRQFSNSRSEMNVSTLELGDSALYLCASSSSIDGTEAFFGQGTRLTVV.

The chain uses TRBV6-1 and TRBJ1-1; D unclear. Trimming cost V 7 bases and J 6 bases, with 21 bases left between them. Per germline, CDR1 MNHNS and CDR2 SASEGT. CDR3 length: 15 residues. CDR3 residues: CASTRKGNGYAEAFF. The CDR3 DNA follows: TGTGCCAGCACCCGAAAGGGAAACGGTTACGCTGAAGCTTTCTTT.

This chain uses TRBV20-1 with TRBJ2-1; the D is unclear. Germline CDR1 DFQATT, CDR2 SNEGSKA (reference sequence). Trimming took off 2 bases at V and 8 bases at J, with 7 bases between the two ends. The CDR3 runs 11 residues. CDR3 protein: CSARRDHEQFF. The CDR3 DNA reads TGCAGTGCTAGACGCGATCATGAGCAGTTCTTC.

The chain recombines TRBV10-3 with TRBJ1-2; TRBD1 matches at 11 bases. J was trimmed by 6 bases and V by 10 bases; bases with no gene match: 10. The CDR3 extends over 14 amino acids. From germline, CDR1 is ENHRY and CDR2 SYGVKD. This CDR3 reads CATRGQGDLNGYTF. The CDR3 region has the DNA TGTGCCACTAGGGGACAGGGGGACCTTAATGGCTACACCTTC.

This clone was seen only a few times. The CDR3 protein is CASSLAAGQGRYGYTF. The CDR3 bases are TGTGCCAGCAGCTTAGCGGCGGGACAGGGGCGCTATGGCTACACCTTC. This chain uses TRBV7-2 with TRBJ1-2, with 10 bases that match TRBD1. The junction had 5 bases not matched to a gene; V was cut back by 0 bases and J by 4 bases. This CDR3 comprises 16 residues. Per germline, CDR1 SGHTA and CDR2 FQGNSA.

The CDR3, as DNA: TGTGCCACCACCCGCGGTTTAGCGGAGGCTCCCCTTCGGCGGGAGCAGTACTTC. It encodes CATTRGLAEAPLRREQYF. The chain links TRBV10-3 to TRBJ2-7, with a weak D call TRBD2 (6 bases). Trimming took 10 bases from V and 7 from J, leaving 35 bases between them. The CDR3 is 18 amino acids. The germline gives CDR1 ENHRY, CDR2 SYGVKD.

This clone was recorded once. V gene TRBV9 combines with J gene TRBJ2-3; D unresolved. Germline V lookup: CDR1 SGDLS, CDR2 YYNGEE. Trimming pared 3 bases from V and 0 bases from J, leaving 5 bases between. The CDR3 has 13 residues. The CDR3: CASSDGSTDTQYF. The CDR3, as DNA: TGTGCCAGCAGCGACGGGAGCACAGATACGCAGTATTTT.